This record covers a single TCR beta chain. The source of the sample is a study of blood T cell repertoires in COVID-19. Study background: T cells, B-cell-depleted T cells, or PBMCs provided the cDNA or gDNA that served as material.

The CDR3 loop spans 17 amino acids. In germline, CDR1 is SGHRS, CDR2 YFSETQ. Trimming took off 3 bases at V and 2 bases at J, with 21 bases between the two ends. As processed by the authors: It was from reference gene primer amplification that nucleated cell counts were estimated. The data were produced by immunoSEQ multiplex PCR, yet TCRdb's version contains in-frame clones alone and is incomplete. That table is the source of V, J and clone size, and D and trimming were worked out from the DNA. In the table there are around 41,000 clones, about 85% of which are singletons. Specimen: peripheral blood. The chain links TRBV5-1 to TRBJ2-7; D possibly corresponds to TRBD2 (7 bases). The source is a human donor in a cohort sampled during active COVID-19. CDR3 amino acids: CASSSFSGGGVPYEQYF. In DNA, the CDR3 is TGCGCCAGCAGCTCATTCTCAGGCGGGGGCGTCCCCTACGAGCAGTACTTC.